Sequencing of this T cell receptor beta chain was carried out in a study of blood T cell repertoires in COVID-19. Study background: Acute and convalescent COVID-19 samples came from the United States, Italy and Spain. Nucleic acid was either cDNA or gDNA, and it came from T cells, B-cell-depleted T cells, or PBMCs.

Looked up from germline, CDR1 is GTSNPN and CDR2 is SVGIG (reference sequence). The V gene lost 2 bases and the J gene lost 1 base, with 9 bases spanning the gap. CDR3 length equals 14 residues. In the authors' methods: Using reference gene primer amplification, nucleated cell counts were estimated. Using immunoSEQ multiplex PCR, the repertoire was profiled, and TCRdb retains in-frame clones only, with some absent. The DNA gave D and trimming, while V, J and clone size come from that table. The table includes 500,000 to 600,000 clones, about 89% detected once. Material for sequencing was peripheral blood. The sequence derives from a woman aged 45-60 years with COVID-19, enrolled during active disease. This chain joins TRBV30 and TRBJ1-5, with a weak D call TRBD1 (5 bases). CDR3 sequence (DNA): TGTGCCTGGAGTAGGGGCCACAGCAATCAGCCCCAGCATTTT. Its protein is CAWSRGHSNQPQHF.